This section outlines one T cell receptor (beta chain) sequence together with its context. This record comes from a study of technical replicates of blood from a few donors. Here immunoSEQ multiplex PCR was the method, and the copy in TCRdb shows in-frame clones only, minus some. The sample contains about 85,000 clones, about 95% of which appear only once. Trimming at V came to 0 bases and at J to 8 bases, leaving 6 bases not matched to a gene. There are 14 residues in the CDR3. Germline V gene lookup returns CDR1 GTSNPN and CDR2 SVGIG (reference sequence). The rearrangement uses TRBV30 and TRBJ1-5; 8 bases fit TRBD1. The sample comprised T cells isolated from PBMCs. This TCR derives from a human donor in good health. CDR3 in amino acids: CAWSVRQGLKPQHF. The CDR3 nucleotides are TGTGCCTGGAGTGTACGACAGGGGCTAAAGCCCCAGCATTTT.